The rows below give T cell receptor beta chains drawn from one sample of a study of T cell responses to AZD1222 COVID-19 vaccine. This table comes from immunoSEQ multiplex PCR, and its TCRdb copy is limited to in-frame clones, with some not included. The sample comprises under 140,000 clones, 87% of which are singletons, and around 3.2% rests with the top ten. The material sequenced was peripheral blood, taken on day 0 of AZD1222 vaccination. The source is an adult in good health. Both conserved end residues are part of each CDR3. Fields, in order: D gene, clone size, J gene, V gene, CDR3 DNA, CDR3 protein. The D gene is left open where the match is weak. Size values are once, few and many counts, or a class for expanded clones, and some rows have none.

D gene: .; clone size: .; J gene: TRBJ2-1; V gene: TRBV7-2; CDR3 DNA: TGTGCCAGCAGCTTAAACGACCGCTCCTACAATGAGCAGTTCTTC; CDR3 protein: CASSLNDRSYNEQFF
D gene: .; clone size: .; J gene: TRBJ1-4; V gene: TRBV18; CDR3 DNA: TGTGCCAGCTCACTACTCCGGGACAATAATGAAAAACTGTTTTTT; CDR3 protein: CASSLLRDNNEKLFF
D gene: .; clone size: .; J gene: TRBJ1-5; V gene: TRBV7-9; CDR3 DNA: TGTGCCAGCAGCTTAGGTGGGGGGTCGGAGCCCCAGCATTTT; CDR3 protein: CASSLGGGSEPQHF
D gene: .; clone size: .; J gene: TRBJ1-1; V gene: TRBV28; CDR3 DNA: TGTGCCAGCAGTTTAGGGGCACGTAGGAACACTGAAGCTTTCTTT; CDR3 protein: CASSLGARRNTEAFF
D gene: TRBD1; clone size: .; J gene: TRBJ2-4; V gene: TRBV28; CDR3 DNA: TGTGCCAGCAGCGACAGGGGGCGCAAGTTTCAGTACTTC; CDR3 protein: CASSDRGRKFQYF
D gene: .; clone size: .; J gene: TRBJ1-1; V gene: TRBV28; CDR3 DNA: TGTGCCAGCAGTTTGGGGTATACTGAAGCTTTCTTT; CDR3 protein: CASSLGYTEAFF
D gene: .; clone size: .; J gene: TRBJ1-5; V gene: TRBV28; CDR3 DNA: TGTGCCAGCAGTTTGGGGGCTGGTTGGGATCAGCCCCAGCATTTT; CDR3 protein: CASSLGAGWDQPQHF
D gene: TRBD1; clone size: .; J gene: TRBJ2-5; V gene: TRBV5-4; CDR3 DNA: TGTGCCAGCAGCCAGGACAGGGGGTTTCTAGAGACCCAGTACTTC; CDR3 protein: CASSQDRGFLETQYF
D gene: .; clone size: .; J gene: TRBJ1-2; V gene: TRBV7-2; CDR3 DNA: TGTGCCAGCAGCTTAAACATGGCCTATGGCTACACCTTC; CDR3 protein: CASSLNMAYGYTF
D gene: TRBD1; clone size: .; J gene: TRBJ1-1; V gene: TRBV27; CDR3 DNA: TGTGCCAGCAGTTGGATGGACAGGGTGGGGACTGAAGCTTTCTTT; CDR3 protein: CASSWMDRVGTEAFF
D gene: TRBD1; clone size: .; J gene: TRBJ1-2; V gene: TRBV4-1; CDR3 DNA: TGCGCCAGCAGCCAAGATGGGACAGGGGGCGCGGGGGGCTACACCTTC; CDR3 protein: CASSQDGTGGAGGYTF
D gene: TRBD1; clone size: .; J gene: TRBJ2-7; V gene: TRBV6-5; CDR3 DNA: TGTGCCAGCAGTTACTCTGGGACAGGGGGTGCGTACGAGCAGTACTTC; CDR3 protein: CASSYSGTGGAYEQYF
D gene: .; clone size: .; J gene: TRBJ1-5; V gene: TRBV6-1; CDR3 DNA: TGTGCCAGCAGTGGAACAGACAGACTCAATCAGCCCCAGCATTTT; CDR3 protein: CASSGTDRLNQPQHF
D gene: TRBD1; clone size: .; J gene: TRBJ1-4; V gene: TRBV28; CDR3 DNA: TGTGCCAGCAGCCCGACAGGGTTAGTCGAAAAACTGTTTTTT; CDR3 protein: CASSPTGLVEKLFF
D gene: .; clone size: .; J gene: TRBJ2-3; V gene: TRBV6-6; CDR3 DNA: TGTGCCAGCGGGGGGTGGGAGACGCAGTATTTT; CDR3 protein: CASGGWETQYF
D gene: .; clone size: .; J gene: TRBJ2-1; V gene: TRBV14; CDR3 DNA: TGTGCCAGCAGCCAAGTAGGGAGGAACCCGGGGGATGAGCAGTTCTTC; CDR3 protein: CASSQVGRNPGDEQFF
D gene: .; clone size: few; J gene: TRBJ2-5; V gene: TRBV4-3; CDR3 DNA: TGCGCCAGCAGCCAAGATCAGGGGACGGGGACCCAGTACTTC; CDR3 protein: CASSQDQGTGTQYF
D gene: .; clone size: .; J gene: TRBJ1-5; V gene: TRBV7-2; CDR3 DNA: TGTGCCAGCAGCTTAGGCCCAGGGAATCAGCCCCAGCATTTT; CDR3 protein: CASSLGPGNQPQHF
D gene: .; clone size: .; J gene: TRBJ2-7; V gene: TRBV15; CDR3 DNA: TGTGCCACCAGCAGAGATCCCCGATACGAGCAGTACTTC; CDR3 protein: CATSRDPRYEQYF
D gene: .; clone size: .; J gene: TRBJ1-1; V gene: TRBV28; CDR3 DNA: TGTGCCAGCAGATTTTCCGGGGGAGGAGGGACTGAAGCTTTCTTT; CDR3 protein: CASRFSGGGGTEAFF
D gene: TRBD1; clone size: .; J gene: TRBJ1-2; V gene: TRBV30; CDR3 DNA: TGTGCCTGGAGTCCGGGGACAGGGGTGGGCTACACCTTC; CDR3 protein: CAWSPGTGVGYTF
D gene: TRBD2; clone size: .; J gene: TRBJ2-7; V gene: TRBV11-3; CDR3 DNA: TGTGCCAGCAGCTTCAGGTCGGCGGGAGAGGGCTACGAGCAGTACTTC; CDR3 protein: CASSFRSAGEGYEQYF
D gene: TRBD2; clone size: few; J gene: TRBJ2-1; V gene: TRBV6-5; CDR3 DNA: TGTGCCAGCAGTTACTCGGCGGGGGGTTACAATGAGCAGTTCTTC; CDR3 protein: CASSYSAGGYNEQFF
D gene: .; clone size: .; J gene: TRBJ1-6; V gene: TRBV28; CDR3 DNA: TGTGCCAGCACCGAGGGAGGAGGGGCACTTAATTCACCCCTCCACTTT; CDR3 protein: CASTEGGGALNSPLHF
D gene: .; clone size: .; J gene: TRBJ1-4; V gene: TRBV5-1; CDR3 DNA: TGCGCCAGCAGCTTGGGGTCAGCAACTAATGAAAAACTGTTTTTT; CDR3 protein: CASSLGSATNEKLFF
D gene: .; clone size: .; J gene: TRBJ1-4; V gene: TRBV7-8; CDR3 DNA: TGTGCCAGCAGCTTAAGGTCCGGTCCTTATGAAAAACTGTTTTTT; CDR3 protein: CASSLRSGPYEKLFF
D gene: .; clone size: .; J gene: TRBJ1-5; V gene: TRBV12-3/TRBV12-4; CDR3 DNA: TGTGCCAGCAGTCTACGGAGGGATCAGCCCCAGCATTTT; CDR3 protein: CASSLRRDQPQHF
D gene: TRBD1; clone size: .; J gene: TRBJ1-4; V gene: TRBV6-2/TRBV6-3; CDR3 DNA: TGTGCCAGCAGTTCCGAGGGGACAGGTGAAAAACTGTTTTTT; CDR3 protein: CASSSEGTGEKLFF
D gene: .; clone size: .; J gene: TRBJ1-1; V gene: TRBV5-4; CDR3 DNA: TGTGCCAGCAGCTTGGATACAGTTTTCACTGAAGCTTTCTTT; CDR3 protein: CASSLDTVFTEAFF
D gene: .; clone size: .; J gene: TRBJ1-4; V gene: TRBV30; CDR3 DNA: TGTGCCTGGAGTTTCAGGACCGCCGAAAAACTGTTTTTT; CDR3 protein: CAWSFRTAEKLFF
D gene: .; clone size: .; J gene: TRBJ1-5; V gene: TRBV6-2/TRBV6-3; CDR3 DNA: TGTGCCAGCAGATACAGGGTCCGGGGGGGCAATCAGCCCCAGCATTTT; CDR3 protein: CASRYRVRGGNQPQHF
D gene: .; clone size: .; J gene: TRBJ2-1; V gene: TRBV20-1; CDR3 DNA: TGCAGTGCTTTCAGCGATGAGCAGTTCTTC; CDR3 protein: CSAFSDEQFF
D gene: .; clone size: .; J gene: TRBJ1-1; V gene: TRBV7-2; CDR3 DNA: TGTGCCAGCAGCTCCTCGTCGGTGAACACTGAAGCTTTCTTT; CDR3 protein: CASSSSSVNTEAFF
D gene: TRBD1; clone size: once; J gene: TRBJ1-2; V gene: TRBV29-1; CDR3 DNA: TGCAGCGTTACCGGGACAGGGGGTTATGGCTACACCTTC; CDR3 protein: CSVTGTGGYGYTF
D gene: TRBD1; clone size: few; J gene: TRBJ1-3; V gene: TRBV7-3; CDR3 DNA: TGTGCCAGCAGCCCCGGGACAGGGAAGGGAAACACCATATATTTT; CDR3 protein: CASSPGTGKGNTIYF
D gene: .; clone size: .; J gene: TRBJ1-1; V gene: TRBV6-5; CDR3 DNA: TGTGCCAGCAGTACACGGATAGGGGCGACTGAAGCTTTCTTT; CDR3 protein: CASSTRIGATEAFF
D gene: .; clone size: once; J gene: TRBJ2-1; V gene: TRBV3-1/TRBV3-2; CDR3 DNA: TGTGCCAGCAGCTACACTGGCGGCTACAATGAGCAGTTCTTC; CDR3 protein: CASSYTGGYNEQFF
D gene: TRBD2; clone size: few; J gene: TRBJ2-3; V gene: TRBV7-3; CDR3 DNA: TGTGCCAGCAAAGCGGGGGGGACCACAGATACGCAGTATTTT; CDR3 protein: CASKAGGTTDTQYF
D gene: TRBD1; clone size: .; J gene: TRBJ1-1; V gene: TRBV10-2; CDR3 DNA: TGCGCCAGCAGTGTACAGGGGGCCGACACTGAAGCTTTCTTT; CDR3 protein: CASSVQGADTEAFF
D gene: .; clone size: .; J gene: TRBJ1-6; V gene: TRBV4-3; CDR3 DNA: TGCGCCAGCAGCCAAGAGGCCCAGGGATATAATTCACCCCTCCACTTT; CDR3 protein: CASSQEAQGYNSPLHF
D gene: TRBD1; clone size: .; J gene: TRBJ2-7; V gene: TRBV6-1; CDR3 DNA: TGTGCCAGCAGTGAAGAAACAGGGGCAAGCCCCTACGAGCAGTACTTC; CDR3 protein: CASSEETGASPYEQYF
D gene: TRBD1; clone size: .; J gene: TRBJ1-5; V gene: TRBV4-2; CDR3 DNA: TGTGCCAGCAGCCAAGATGCGGGACAGGGGCGTCAGCCCCAGCATTTT; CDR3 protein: CASSQDAGQGRQPQHF
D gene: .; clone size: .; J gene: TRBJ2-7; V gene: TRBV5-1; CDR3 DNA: TGCGCCAGCTCCCAGGGACCCACCTCCTACGAGCAGTACTTC; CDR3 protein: CASSQGPTSYEQYF
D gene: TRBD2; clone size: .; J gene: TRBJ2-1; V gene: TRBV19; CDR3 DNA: TGTGCCAGTATGGGACTAGCGGGGGCCGCGAGCTCCTACAATGAGCAGTTCTTC; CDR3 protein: CASMGLAGAASSYNEQFF
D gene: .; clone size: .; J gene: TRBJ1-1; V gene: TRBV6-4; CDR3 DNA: TGTGCCAGCAGTCTCGACCCCCGCACTGAAGCTTTCTTT; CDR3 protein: CASSLDPRTEAFF
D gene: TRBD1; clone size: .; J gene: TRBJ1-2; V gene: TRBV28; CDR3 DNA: TGTGCCAGCAGTTCACCGGGACAGGGGGGTGAGGGCTACACCTTC; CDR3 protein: CASSSPGQGGEGYTF
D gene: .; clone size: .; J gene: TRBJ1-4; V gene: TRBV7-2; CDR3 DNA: TGTGCCAGCAGCTTAGCGGGTGGGGGCGGTGAAAAACTGTTTTTT; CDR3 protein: CASSLAGGGGEKLFF
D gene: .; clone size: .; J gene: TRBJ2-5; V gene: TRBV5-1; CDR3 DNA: TGCGCCAGCAGCTTGGCCGGCGCTGAGGAGACCCAGTACTTC; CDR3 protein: CASSLAGAEETQYF